This note documents a single T cell receptor beta chain sequence. Between the trimmed V and J ends, which lost 3 bases and 1 base, there was a span of 6 bases. This CDR3 comprises 13 residues. Germline CDR1 reads SNHLY; CDR2 reads FYNNEI. These data belong to a study of identical twins. TCRdb re-derived calls from the 5' RACE reads in MiXCR, one entry per CDR3 protein. Of about 660,000 distinct CDR3 sequences listed, about 9.4% are singletons. This same sample was also part of a study on yellow fever vaccine responses in identical twins. This second study notes: After vaccination, twins' T cell response reportedly seemed partly convergent, partly personalized.

This clonotype was obtained from a woman between 18 and 29 years old in good health. V gene TRBV2 combines with J gene TRBJ1-2, with unresolved D. Sequencing input: PBMCs. CDR3 loop: CASSDIVNYGYTF. The CDR3 nucleotides read TGTGCCAGCAGTGACATAGTTAACTATGGCTACACCTTC.